The source of this T cell receptor beta chain is a study of OX40 agonist ivuxolimab in advanced cancers. Study outcomes and limitations: Clones of CD4+ and CD8+ blood T cells grew by week 6 at doses of 0.1 to 3.0 mg/kg. Part of the nonresponder group also had normalized T-cell clonal expansion that was low.

On this clone: The antigen is undetermined.

Germline lookup yields CDR1 SGHNT and CDR2 YYREEE (reference sequence). V lost 4 bases to trimming and J lost 3 bases; unmatched junction nucleotides: 7. The CDR3 loop spans 16 amino acids. Sequencing used immunoSEQ multiplex PCR; TCRdb keeps in-frame clones, though not all of them. The sample consists of about 77,000 clones, around 86% of them appearing once. Anyone with autoimmune disease history or systemic immunosuppression was excluded. The receptor's source is an adult with an advanced solid tumor such as melanoma, head and neck, liver or kidney cancer. The material sequenced was CD4+ or CD8+ T cells sorted from blood, taken in a trial of the OX40 agonist ivuxolimab. The chain combines TRBV5-4 with TRBJ2-7, with TRBD2 matching 13 bases. CDR3 sequence (DNA): TGTGCCAGCAGCCCTAACGGACTAGCGGGGGACTACGAGCAGTACTTC. It is translated as CASSPNGLAGDYEQYF.